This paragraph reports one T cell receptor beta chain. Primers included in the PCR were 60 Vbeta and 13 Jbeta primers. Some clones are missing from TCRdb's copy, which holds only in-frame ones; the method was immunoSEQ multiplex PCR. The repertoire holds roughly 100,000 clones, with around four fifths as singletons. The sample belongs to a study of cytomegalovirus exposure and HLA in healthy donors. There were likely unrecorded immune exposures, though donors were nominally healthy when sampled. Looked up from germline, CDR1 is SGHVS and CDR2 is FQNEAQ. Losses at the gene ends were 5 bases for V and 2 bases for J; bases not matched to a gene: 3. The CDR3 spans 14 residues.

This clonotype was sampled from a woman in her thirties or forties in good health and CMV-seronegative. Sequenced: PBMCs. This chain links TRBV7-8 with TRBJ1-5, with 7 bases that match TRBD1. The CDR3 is CASSRTGGNQPQHF. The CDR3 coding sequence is TGTGCCAGCAGCCGGACAGGAGGCAATCAGCCCCAGCATTTT.